A selection of T cell receptor beta chains follows, all from one sample in a study of vaccination and CD4 T cells after COVID-19. No cognate antigen is known for these TCRs. TCRdb re-called the PCR reads with MiXCR, one entry per CDR3 protein. The sample consists of under 25,000 distinct CDR3 sequences, less than 55% of them appearing once. Sample: cultured CD4+ T cells from blood. These TCRs come from a human donor with COVID-19. Both conserved end residues are part of each CDR3. The order of the fields is V gene, J gene, CDR3 protein.

TRBV18,TRBJ1-6,CASSQGTTTTGSPLHF
TRBV6-5,TRBJ2-7,CASSYGVGGTQYF
TRBV6-1,TRBJ2-3,CASRRTSGGTDTQYF
TRBV20-1,TRBJ2-1,CSATKLAGEGNEQFF
TRBV5-4,TRBJ2-3,CASSLDPQPQNTQYF
TRBV20-1,TRBJ1-2,CSASQDSKNYGYTF
TRBV12-3/TRBV12-4,TRBJ2-7,CASRKAARSYF
TRBV4-1,TRBJ2-5,CASSLIGGRGVRTQYF
TRBV6-1,TRBJ1-6,CASSTDVGPLHF
TRBV9,TRBJ2-3,CASSPRTSGGSDTQYF
TRBV12-3/TRBV12-4,TRBJ2-3,CASKTTGIPDTQYF
TRBV27,TRBJ2-3,CASSPTSGAVSSDTQYF
TRBV11-3,TRBJ1-6,CASSFTLGLGNSPLHF
TRBV19,TRBJ1-1,CASKRGVQTEAFF
TRBV28,TRBJ1-3,CASRTGRNGNTIYF
TRBV7-2,TRBJ1-5,CASSSSGQGVSQPQHF
TRBV11-2,TRBJ2-5,CASSLAGGQGALEETQYF
TRBV5-1,TRBJ1-1,CASRKEDYTEAFF
TRBV11-2,TRBJ2-2,CASSATSGGVDGELFF
TRBV19,TRBJ1-4,CASSIGTATNEKLFF
TRBV20-1,TRBJ1-5,CSARGLDREQPQHF
TRBV2,TRBJ1-1,CASSESVNTEAFF
TRBV20-1,TRBJ2-5,CSAQDSIGETQYF
TRBV2,TRBJ1-2,CASRGGYGYTF
TRBV29-1,TRBJ1-1,CSVDRRDTEAFF
TRBV5-1,TRBJ2-5,CASSLFREETQYF
TRBV18,TRBJ2-6,CASSRTSRSGANVLTF
TRBV20-1,TRBJ2-2,CSARDIRTNTGELFF
TRBV5-1,TRBJ1-1,CASSSGQGNTEAFF
TRBV30,TRBJ1-2,CACGRTTNYGYTF
TRBV7-3,TRBJ2-3,CASSPERGRSTDTQYF
TRBV6-2/TRBV6-3,TRBJ2-2,CASSYSAGKATGELFF
TRBV7-3,TRBJ2-7,CASSWEGGYEQYF
TRBV12-3/TRBV12-4,TRBJ1-2,CASILTASGGGYTF
TRBV15,TRBJ1-5,CATSRDGRNNQPQHF
TRBV7-6,TRBJ1-2,CASSSQGTYGYTF
TRBV25-1,TRBJ1-5,CASSEWGANQPQHF
TRBV5-8,TRBJ2-1,CASSFIKSGDNEQFF
TRBV6-1,TRBJ2-3,CASSTHQATDTQYF
TRBV19,TRBJ1-1,CASSPGRTEAFF
TRBV2,TRBJ1-1,CASRSTGRGNTEAFF
TRBV11-2,TRBJ1-2,CAVRGQGADYGYTF
TRBV11-2,TRBJ1-1,CASGTGTYNTEAFF
TRBV7-7,TRBJ2-5,CASSPYLRGGKQETQYF
TRBV24-1,TRBJ2-5,CATSPGPQETQYF
TRBV28,TRBJ1-2,CASSVSEGTVYGYTF
TRBV19,TRBJ1-1,CASSIVSRLNTEAFF
TRBV6-4,TRBJ2-1,CASSDRLEQFF
TRBV5-1,TRBJ2-3,CASRAGHSSTDTQYF
TRBV6-1,TRBJ1-3,CASSERETGGNTIYF
TRBV20-1,TRBJ2-1,CSARGGRGTYNEQFF
TRBV20-1,TRBJ2-7,CSASTPGQGRFEQYF